These 4 T cell receptor beta chains were sequenced from one sample in a study of blood T cell repertoires in COVID-19 (dated by TCRdb to the early 2020s). The library came from the immunoSEQ multiplex PCR assay. The source is immuneACCESS, and TCRdb retained only in-frame sequences with V and J called. Part of the clones is not carried over; for the studies checked, unresolved V genes explain less than half of this, and the remainder is unexplained. This sample is represented by 310,000 or so clones; under 90% of them were singletons. The ten largest clones represent over 9.5% of the sample. Sequenced material: PBMCs or T cells enriched from blood (not recorded which). These receptors came from a woman aged 18-30 years who had recovered from COVID-19.

The genes are TRBV4-1 and TRBJ1-5; the D is unclear. The V end lost 3 bases, the J end lost 1 base, and 7 bases lay between the germline ends. The CDR3 runs to 14 residues. Germline CDR1 and CDR2: MGHRA and YSYEKL. CDR3 nucleotide sequence: TGCGCCAGCAGCCAGAAGGAGAGCAATCAGCCCCAGCATTTT. It translates to CASSQKESNQPQHF.

V is TRBV27 and J is TRBJ2-7; 9 nucleotides align to TRBD2. The CDR3 has 17 residues. Germline V lookup: CDR1 MNHEY, CDR2 SMNVEV (reference sequence). Trimming removed 5 bases from V and 2 bases from J; junction bases left unmatched: 13. The CDR3 DNA follows: TGTGCCAGCAGTGCGAGACCTAGCGGGATAGGCCCCTACGAGCAGTACTTC. It specifies CASSARPSGIGPYEQYF.

This rearrangement joins TRBV2 to TRBJ2-5; D call uncertain. The CDR3 sequence is 12 residues long. Germline CDR1 SNHLY, CDR2 FYNNEI. Trimming cost V 9 bases and J 5 bases, with 13 bases left between them. This chain's CDR3 is CASELNLETQYF. The CDR3, as DNA: TGTGCCAGTGAGCTTAATCTGGAGACCCAGTACTTC.

There are a few counts of this clone. This chain links TRBV6-4 with TRBJ2-2; 14 bases agree with TRBD2. Germline V CDR1 and CDR2: MRHNA, SNTAGT. The V and J ends lost 2 bases and 7 bases, in that order; junction bases with no gene match: 0. CDR3 length: 15 amino acids. Here the CDR3 DNA reads TGTGCCAGCAGTGACGGGACTAGCGGGAGCGGGGAGCTGTTTTTT. Amino acid sequence: CASSDGTSGSGELFF.